The clone carrying this T cell receptor beta chain was counted ten times or more. This entry belongs to a study of T cells in Graves' hyperthyroidism and ophthalmopathy. CDR1 and CDR2 from the germline V gene are SGHNT and YYREEE (reference sequence). V lost 5 bases, J lost 7 bases, and 9 bases stayed unmatched. The CDR3 runs to 14 residues. RNA transcripts provided the source from which TCR beta CDR3 regions were amplified. An initial round of RT-PCR targeting the TCR CDR3 relied on the HTBI primer set. MiXCR was run by TCRdb on the multiplex PCR reads, yielding one entry per CDR3 protein. Seen here are a few hundred thousand distinct CDR3 sequences, approximately 14% observed once, and the top ten hold approximately 14%.

The receptor was isolated from a woman between 18 and 29 years old with Graves' hyperthyroidism. The sequenced material came from blood. This rearrangement joins TRBV5-4 to TRBJ2-1; 7 positions match TRBD1. This CDR3 reads CASSITGVGNEQFF. The CDR3 DNA is TGTGCCAGCAGTATTACAGGGGTAGGAAATGAGCAGTTCTTC.